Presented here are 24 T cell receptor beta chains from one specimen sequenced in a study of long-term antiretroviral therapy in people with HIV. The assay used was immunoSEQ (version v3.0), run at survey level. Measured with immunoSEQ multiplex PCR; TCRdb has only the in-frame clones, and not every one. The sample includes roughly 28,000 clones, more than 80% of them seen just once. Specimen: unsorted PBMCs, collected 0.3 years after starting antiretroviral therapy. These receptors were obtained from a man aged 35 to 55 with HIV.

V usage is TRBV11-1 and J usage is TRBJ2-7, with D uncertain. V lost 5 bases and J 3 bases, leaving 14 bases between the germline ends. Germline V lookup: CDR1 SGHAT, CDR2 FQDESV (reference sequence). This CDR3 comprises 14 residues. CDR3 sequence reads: CASSLVWSSYEQYF. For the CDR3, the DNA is TGTGCCAGCAGCCTCGTCTGGAGTAGCTACGAGCAGTACTTC.

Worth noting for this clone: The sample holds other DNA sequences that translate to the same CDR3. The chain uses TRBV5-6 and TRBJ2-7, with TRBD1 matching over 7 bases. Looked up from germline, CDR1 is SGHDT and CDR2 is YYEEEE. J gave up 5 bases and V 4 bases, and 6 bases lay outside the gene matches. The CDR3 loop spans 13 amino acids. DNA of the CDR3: TGTGCCAGCAGCCTCGGGACAGTGGACGAGCAGTACTTC. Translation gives CASSLGTVDEQYF.

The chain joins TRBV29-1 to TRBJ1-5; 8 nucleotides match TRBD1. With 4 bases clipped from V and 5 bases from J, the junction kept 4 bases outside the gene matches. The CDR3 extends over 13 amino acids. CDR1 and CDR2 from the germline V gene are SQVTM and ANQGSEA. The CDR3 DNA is TGCAGCGTTGGGACAGGGCCACATCAGCCCCAGCATTTT. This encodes CSVGTGPHQPQHF.

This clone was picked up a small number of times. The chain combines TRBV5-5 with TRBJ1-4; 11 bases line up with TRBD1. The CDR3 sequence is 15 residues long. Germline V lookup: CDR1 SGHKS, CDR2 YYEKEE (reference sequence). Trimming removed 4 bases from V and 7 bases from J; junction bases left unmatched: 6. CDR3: CASSPMDRGREKLFF. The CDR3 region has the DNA TGTGCCAGCAGCCCGATGGACAGGGGGCGTGAAAAACTGTTTTTT.

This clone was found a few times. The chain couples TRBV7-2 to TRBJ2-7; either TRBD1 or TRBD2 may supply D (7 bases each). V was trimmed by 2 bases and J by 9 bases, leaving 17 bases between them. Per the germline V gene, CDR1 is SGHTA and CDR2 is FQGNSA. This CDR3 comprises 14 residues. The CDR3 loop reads CASSLRGLAEGQYF. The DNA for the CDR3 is TGTGCCAGCAGCTTAAGGGGGCTAGCGGAGGGGCAGTACTTC.

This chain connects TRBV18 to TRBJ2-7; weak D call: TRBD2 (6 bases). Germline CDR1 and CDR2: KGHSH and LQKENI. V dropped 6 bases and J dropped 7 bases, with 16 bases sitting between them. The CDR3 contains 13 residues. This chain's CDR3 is CASSLSGEGEQYF. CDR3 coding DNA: TGTGCCAGCTCTCTATCGGGAGAGGGTGAGCAGTACTTC.

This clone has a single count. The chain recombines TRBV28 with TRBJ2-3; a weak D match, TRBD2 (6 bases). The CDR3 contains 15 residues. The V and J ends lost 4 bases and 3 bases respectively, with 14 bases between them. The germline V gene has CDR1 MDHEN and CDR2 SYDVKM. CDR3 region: CASSSQEGPTDTQYF. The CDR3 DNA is TGTGCCAGCAGTTCCCAGGAGGGTCCGACAGATACGCAGTATTTT.

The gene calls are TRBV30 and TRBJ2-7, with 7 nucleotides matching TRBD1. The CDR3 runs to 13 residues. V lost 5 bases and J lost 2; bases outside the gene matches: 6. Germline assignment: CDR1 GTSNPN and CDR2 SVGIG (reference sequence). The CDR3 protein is CAWLRDSPYEQYF. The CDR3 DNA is TGTGCCTGGCTTCGGGACAGCCCCTACGAGCAGTACTTC.

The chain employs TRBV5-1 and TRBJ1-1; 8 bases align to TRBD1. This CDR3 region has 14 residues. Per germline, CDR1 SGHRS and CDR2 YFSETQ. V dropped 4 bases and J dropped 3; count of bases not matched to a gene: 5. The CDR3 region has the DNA TGCGCCAGCAGCCAACAGGGGGGCTACACTGAAGCTTTCTTT. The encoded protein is CASSQQGGYTEAFF.

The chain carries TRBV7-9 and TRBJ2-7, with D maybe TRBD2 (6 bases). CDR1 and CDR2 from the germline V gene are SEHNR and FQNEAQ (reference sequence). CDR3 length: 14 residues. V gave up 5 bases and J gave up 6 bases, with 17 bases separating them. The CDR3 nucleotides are TGTGCCAGCAGCCCCCTTCGCGGGATTCTCGAGCAGTACTTC. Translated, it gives CASSPLRGILEQYF.

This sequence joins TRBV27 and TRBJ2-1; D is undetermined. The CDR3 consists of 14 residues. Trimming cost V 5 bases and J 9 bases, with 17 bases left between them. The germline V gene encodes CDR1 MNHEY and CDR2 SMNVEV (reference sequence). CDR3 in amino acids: CASSPRPFLLEQFF. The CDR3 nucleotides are TGTGCCAGCAGTCCCCGACCGTTCCTGCTTGAGCAGTTCTTC.

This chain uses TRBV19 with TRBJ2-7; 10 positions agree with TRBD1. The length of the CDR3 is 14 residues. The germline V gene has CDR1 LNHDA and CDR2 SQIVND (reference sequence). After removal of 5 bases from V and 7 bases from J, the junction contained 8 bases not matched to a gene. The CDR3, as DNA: TGTGCCAGTAGTGTCCGACAGGGGGCCAGGGAGCAGTACTTC. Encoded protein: CASSVRQGAREQYF.

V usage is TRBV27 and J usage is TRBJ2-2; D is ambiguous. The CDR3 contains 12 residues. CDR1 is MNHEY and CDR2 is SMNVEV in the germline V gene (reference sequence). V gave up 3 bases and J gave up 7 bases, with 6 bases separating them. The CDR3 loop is CASSFLGGELFF. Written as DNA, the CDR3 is TGTGCCAGCAGTTTCTTGGGCGGGGAGCTGTTTTTT.

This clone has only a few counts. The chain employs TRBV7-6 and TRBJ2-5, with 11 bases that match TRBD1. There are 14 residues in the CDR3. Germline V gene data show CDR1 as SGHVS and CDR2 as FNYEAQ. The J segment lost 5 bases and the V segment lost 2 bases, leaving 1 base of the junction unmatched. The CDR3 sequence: CASSLWDRGETQYF. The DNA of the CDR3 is TGTGCCAGCAGCTTATGGGACAGGGGGGAGACCCAGTACTTC.

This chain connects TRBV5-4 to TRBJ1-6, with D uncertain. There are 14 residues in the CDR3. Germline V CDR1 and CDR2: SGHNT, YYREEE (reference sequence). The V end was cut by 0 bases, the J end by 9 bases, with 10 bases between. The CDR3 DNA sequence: TGTGCCAGCAGCTTGGGACAATCGGGTTCACCCCTCCACTTT. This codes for CASSLGQSGSPLHF.

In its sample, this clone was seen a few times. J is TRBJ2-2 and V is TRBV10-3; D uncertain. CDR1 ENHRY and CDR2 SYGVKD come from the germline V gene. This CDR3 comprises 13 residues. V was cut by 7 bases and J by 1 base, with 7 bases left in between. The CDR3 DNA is TGTGCCATCATGGTCAGGAACACCGGGGAGCTGTTTTTT. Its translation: CAIMVRNTGELFF.

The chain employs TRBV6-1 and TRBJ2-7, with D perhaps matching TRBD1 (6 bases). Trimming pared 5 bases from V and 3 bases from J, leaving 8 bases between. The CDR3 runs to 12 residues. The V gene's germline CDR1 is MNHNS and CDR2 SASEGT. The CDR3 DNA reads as TGTGCCAGCAGTTTACAGGGCTACGAGCAGTACTTC. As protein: CASSLQGYEQYF.

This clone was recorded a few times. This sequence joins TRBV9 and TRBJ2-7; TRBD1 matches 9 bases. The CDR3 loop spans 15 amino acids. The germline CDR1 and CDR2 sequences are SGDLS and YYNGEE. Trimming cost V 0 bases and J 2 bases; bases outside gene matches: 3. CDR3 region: CASSVETGGTYEQYF. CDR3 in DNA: TGTGCCAGCAGCGTAGAGACAGGGGGAACCTACGAGCAGTACTTC.

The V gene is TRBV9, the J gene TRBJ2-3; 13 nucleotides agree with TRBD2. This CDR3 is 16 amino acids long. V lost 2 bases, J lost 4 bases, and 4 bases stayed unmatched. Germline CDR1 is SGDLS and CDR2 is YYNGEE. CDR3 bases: TGTGCCAGCAGCGTTACTAGCGGGAGGGCCCCAGATACGCAGTATTTT. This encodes CASSVTSGRAPDTQYF.

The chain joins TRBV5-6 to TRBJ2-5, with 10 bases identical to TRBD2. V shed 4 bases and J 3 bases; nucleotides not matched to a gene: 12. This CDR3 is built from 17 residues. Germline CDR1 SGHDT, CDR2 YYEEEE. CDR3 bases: TGTGCCAGCAGCGGAATACTAGGACTAGCGGCAAAAGAGACCCAGTACTTC. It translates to CASSGILGLAAKETQYF.

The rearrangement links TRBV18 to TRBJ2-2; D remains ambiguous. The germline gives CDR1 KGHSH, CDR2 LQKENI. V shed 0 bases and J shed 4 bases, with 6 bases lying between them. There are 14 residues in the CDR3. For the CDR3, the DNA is TGTGCCAGCTCACCACCTCCCCCCACCGGGGAGCTGTTTTTT. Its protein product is CASSPPPPTGELFF.

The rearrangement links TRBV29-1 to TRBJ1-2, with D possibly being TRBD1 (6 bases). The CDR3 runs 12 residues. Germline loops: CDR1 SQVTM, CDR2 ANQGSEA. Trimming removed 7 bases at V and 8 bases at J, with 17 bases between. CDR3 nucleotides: TGCAGCGCCCTGGGGGCCGACACGGGCTACACCTTC. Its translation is CSALGADTGYTF.

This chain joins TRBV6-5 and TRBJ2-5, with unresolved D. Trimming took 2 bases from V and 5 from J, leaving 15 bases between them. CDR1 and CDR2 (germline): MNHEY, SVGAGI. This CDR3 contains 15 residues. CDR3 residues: CASSYGFGSPETQYF. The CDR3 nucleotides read TGTGCCAGCAGTTACGGGTTTGGCTCCCCTGAGACCCAGTACTTC.

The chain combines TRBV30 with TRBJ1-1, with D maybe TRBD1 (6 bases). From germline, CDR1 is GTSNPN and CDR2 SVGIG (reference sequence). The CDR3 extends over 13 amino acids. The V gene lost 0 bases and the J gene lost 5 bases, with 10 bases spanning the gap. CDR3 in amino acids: CAWSVGGGTEAFF. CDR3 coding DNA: TGTGCCTGGAGTGTAGGAGGGGGAACTGAAGCTTTCTTT.